This T cell receptor beta chain was identified in a study of shared clonotypes between healthy human individuals (dated by TCRdb to the early 2020s). At the level of the whole study: A couple of women and three men aged 18 to 49 years were included in the cohort. For each donor, CD4 naive and CD4 memory were each run on three plates, CD8 naive on two plates, and CD8 memory on one plate. To estimate repertoire size and how much clonotype sharing occurs between individuals, the study deeply sequenced the blood TCR repertoires of roughly 5 healthy adults. Different laboratories and diverse techniques were used to prepare libraries and sequence TCR repertoires, to increase sequencing depth and limit assay-specific biases. Each donor's leukapheresis produced roughly between roughly 0.85 and 9.5 billion PBMCs. The research as a whole found: The genetic and exposure-history diversity represented was limited by the small number of donors. Clonotypes shared by all four sorted-subset donors showed higher generation probabilities than non-shared clonotypes. Pairwise subsampling indicated that sequencing depth was expected to affect the degree of clonotype sharing among donors. When a few donors were compared, the shared fraction of clonotypes was 5% to 6.5% for naive CD4, 3.5% to 4% for naive CD8, more than 2% for memory CD4, and 0.3% to 0.5% for memory CD8. Larger estimated clonotype richness was generally found for naive subsets than for memory subsets. Sampling was restricted to blood, and TCR repertoires in tissues likely differ from the TCR repertoires found in blood. Incomplete sequencing was indicated by rarefaction of sorted-subset datasets, despite the large sequencing depth.

The cysteine opens and the phenylalanine closes a CDR3 of 16 amino acids. Left in the record is the CDR3 DNA by itself, 48 bases read in frame from the first base. The germline V and J ends show losses of 7 bases and 0 bases respectively, and no gene match explains 7 bases of the junction. CDR1 and CDR2, per the germline V gene, are MDHEN and SYDVKM. Using the deep immunoSEQ assay, multiplex PCR amplified TCR CDR3 regions from genomic DNA. Extracted genomic DNA from each cell subset was spread evenly across all wells of several immunoSEQ 96-well plates, with each plate serving as a replicate. For sorted subsets, about 200 ng genomic DNA, equal to about 30,000 T cell genomes, was loaded into each replicate PCR. The purified libraries were quantified using a Qubit 3.0 fluorometer, sized with a Bioanalyzer 2100, and then quantified again using the KAPA Library Quantification kit. A separate single-read 150-cycle Illumina NextSeq 550 flow cell was used to sequence each immunoSEQ 96-well plate. The paper's data handling went like this. Because the immunoSEQ output held only junctional sequences and lacked quality scores, the filtering could not match the filtering applied to full-length reads. To assign V/J genes and CDR3, sequences were annotated against IMGT germline references using PyIR, a Python wrapper for IgBLAST v1.9. Reads were removed for weak V/J assignments (E-value above 1e-6), missing CDR3, stop codons, out-of-frame junctions, or ambiguous translated residues. V3J clonotypes were defined as sequences sharing the same inferred V gene, J gene, and CDR3 amino acid sequence. The percentage overlap between two repertoires was calculated by dividing the number of shared unique clonotypes by the size of the smaller repertoire. Repertoire richness was assessed with RTK rarefaction, the Chao1 estimator, and Recon v2.1 estimates of unobserved clonotypes. Generation probabilities for all TCRbeta clonotypes obtained by the gDNA method from a handful of donors were computed using OLGA. TCRdb took this table from immuneACCESS and kept in-frame rearrangements with V and J called. Such tables lack part of the clones; where checked against another copy, unresolved V genes explain under half of the gap, and the rest is unexplained. For V, J and clone size, that table is used; D and trimming come from the DNA. The sample table contains approximately 110,000 clones; only one count was recorded for less than 75% of them. Approximately 23% of the sample belongs to the ten largest clones.

The donors were healthy, HIV-negative adults with no recently reported acute infections or vaccinations. Only Caucasian adults living in Nashville, Tennessee, USA were represented among the donors. CD8 memory samples consisted of magnetically selected CD45RO+ cells combined with CCR7-negative CD45RA+ effector memory (TemRA) cells. Blood was obtained by leukapheresis, after which PBMCs were separated by Ficoll-Histopaque density gradient centrifugation and cryopreserved in liquid nitrogen vapor phase. Purity and quantity of every magnetically sorted T cell population were checked by analytical flow cytometry. Genomic DNA was isolated from every sorted fraction and measured by UV absorbance on a Nanodrop 2000c. About this clone itself: Its antigen has not been determined. Nothing much larger sits one base from this clone, and base qualities are not available.

Here the chain combines TRBV28 and TRBJ1-3; 9 nucleotides in the junction match TRBD1. The origin of this receptor is a young woman in good health. The sequenced material came from memory CD8+ T cells sorted from blood. In the paper's terms, the cell subset or site label means: CD45RO+ cells pooled with CCR7-negative TemRA cells. The DNA reads TGTGCCAGCACCGCCCGGGACAGGGTCTCTGGAAACACCATATATTTT. Its product reads: CASTARDRVSGNTIYF. With all but the CDR3 taken from the reference TRBV28 and TRBJ1-3 genes, the full variable domain is: DVKVTQSSRYLVKRTGEKVFLECVQDMDHENMFWYRQDPGLGLRLIYFSYDVKMKEKGDIPEGYSVSREKKERFSLILESASTNQTSMYLCASTARDRVSGNTIYFGEGSWLTVV.